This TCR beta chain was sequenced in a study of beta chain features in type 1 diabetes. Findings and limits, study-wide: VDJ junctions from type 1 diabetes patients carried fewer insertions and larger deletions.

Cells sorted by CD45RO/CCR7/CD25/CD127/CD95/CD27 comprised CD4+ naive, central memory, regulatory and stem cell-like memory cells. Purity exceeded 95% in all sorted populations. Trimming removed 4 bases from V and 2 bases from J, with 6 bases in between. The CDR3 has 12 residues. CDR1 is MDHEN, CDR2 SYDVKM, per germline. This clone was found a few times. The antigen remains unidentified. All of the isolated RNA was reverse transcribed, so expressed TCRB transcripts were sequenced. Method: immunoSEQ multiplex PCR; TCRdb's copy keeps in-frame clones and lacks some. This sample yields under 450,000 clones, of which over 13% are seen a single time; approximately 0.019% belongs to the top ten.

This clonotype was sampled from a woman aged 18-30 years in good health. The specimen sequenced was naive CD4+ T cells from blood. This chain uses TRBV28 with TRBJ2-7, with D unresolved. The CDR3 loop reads CASSSQPYEQYF. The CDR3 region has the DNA TGTGCCAGCAGTTCACAGCCCTACGAGCAGTACTTC.